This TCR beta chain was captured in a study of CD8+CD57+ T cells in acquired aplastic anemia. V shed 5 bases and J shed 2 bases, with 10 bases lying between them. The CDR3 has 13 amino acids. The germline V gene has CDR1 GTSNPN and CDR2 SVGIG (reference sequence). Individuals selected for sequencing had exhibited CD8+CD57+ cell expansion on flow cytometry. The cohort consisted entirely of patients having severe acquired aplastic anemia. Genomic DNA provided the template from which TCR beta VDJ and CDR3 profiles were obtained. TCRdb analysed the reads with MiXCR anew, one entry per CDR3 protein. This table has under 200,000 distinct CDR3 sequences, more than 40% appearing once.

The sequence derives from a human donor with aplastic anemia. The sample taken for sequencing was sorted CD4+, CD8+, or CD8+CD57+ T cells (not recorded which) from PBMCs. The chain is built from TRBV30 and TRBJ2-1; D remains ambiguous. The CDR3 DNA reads TGTGCCTGGGCTGTTGCCGCCTACAATGAGCAGTTCTTC. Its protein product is CAWAVAAYNEQFF.